This T cell receptor beta chain originates from a study of identical twins. Study-level findings and limits: Modelling approaches yielded underestimates of out-of-frame TCR alpha sharing between monozygotic twins.

TCRdb independently ran MiXCR on the 5' RACE reads; one entry per CDR3 protein. This table holds roughly 480,000 distinct CDR3 sequences, 24% found once. Remarks on this clonotype: The antigen is undetermined.

CDR3 size: 12 residues. CDR1 is DFQATT, CDR2 SNEGSKA, per germline (reference sequence). V dropped 7 bases and J dropped 4 bases, with 13 bases sitting between them. Separately, the same data were catalogued under a study of T cells expressing NK-cell markers.

This TCR was sampled from a woman younger than 30 in good health. The chain couples TRBV20-1 to TRBJ2-5; weak D call: TRBD2 (6 bases). Sample: CD4+ T cells sorted from blood. CDR3 amino acids: CSGLGGGETQYF. The CDR3 region has the DNA TGCAGTGGTCTCGGGGGTGGAGAGACCCAGTACTTC.